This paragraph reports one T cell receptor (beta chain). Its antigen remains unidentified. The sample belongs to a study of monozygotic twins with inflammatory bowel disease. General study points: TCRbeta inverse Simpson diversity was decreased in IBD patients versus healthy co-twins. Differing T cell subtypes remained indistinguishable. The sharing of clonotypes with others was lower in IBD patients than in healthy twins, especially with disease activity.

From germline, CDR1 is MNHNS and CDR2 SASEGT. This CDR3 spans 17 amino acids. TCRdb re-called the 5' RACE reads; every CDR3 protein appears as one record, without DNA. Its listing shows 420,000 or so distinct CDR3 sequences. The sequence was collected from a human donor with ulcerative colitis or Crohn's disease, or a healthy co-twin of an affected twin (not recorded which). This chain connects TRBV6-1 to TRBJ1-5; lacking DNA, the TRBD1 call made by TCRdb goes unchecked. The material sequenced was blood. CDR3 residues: CASSSRELGYSNQPQHF.